Only a few counts were recorded for the clone carrying this T cell receptor (beta chain). Its target is not known. The CDR3 is made up of 16 amino acids. Trimming cost V 3 bases and J 3 bases; bases outside gene matches: 5. CDR1 LGHNA and CDR2 YSLEER come from the germline V gene. The data were obtained in a study of beta chain features in type 1 diabetes. Whole-study results and caveats: Patients with type 1 diabetes carried fewer insertions and had more deletions at their VDJ junctions. Shortening that was moderate but significant affected the TCRB CDR3s of Type 1 diabetes patients in all four CD4+ subsets. Amplification by PCR could prefer shorter templates, with the same effect in patients and controls.

Expressed TCRB transcripts were sequenced, since all the RNA that had been isolated was reverse transcribed. Profiling relied on immunoSEQ multiplex PCR, and the TCRdb table lists in-frame clones only, not all of them. The repertoire holds 350,000 to 450,000 clones, with approximately 16% as singletons. This TCR came from a woman aged 18-35 years in good health. The gene calls are TRBV4-3 and TRBJ2-3; TRBD2 aligns across 11 bases. The sample was naive CD4+ T cells from blood. For the CDR3, the DNA is TGCGCCAGCAGCCATACCGGGACTAGCGGAACAGATACGCAGTATTTT. Its translation is CASSHTGTSGTDTQYF.